These 27 T cell receptor beta chains came from one sample sequenced in a study of blood T cell repertoires in COVID-19 (dated by TCRdb to the early 2020s). The library was made by the immunoSEQ multiplex PCR assay. Not all clones reach the TCRdb copy of this immuneACCESS table, which keeps in-frame sequences only. Checked studies attribute under half of the gap to unresolved V genes and leave the rest unexplained. Present in this sample are 150,000 to 180,000 clones, about 73% of which were seen just once. The ten largest clones capture roughly 1.5% of the sample. Sequences were obtained from peripheral blood. These receptors all come from an elderly man with acute or convalescent COVID-19.

V usage is TRBV6-2 or TRBV6-3 and J usage is TRBJ1-1, with 8 bases fitting TRBD1. Germline trimming cut 3 bases from V and 4 bases from J; bases unmatched to any gene: 7. The CDR3 loop spans 15 amino acids. CDR1 is MNHEY and CDR2 is SVGEGT in the germline V gene. CDR3 sequence (DNA): TGTGCCAGCAGTTATGCCAGGGGGCTGGCCACTGAAGCTTTCTTT. Amino acids: CASSYARGLATEAFF.

The rearrangement uses TRBV10-3 and TRBJ1-2; 7 bases map to TRBD1. The CDR3 totals 14 residues. Per germline, CDR1 ENHRY and CDR2 SYGVKD. The V gene end was trimmed by 10 bases and the J gene end by 2 bases; junction bases not matched to a gene: 10. The CDR3 coding sequence is TGTGCCACTGGACAGGAGCCTTTGAACTATGGCTACACCTTC. Protein: CATGQEPLNYGYTF.

This clone showed up just once. V and J are TRBV19 and TRBJ1-3, with 7 bases lining up with TRBD1. The CDR3 length is 15 residues. V lost 5 bases, J lost 0 bases, and 4 bases stayed unmatched. Germline V gene data show CDR1 as LNHDA and CDR2 as SQIVND (reference sequence). Here the CDR3 reads CASSESGGSGNTIYF. The CDR3 DNA reads as TGTGCCAGTAGTGAATCAGGGGGCTCTGGAAACACCATATATTTT. The entire variable domain, with the rest obtained from reference TRBV19 and TRBJ1-3, is as follows: DGGITQSPKYLFRKEGQNVTLSCEQNLNHDAMYWYRQDPGQGLRLIYYSQIVNDFQKGDIAEGYSVSREKKESFPLTVTSAQKNPTAFYLCASSESGGSGNTIYFGEGSWLTVV.

This chain connects TRBV6-2 or TRBV6-3 to TRBJ2-5, with 7 bases aligning to TRBD2. The CDR3 runs 15 residues. Germline CDR1 is MNHEY and CDR2 is SVGEGT. The ends lost 0 bases at V and 4 bases at J; junction bases unmatched: 5. CDR3 residues: CASSYSMGRGETQYF. CDR3 coding DNA: TGTGCCAGCAGTTACTCGATGGGGAGGGGAGAGACCCAGTACTTC.

This rearrangement joins TRBV7-8 to TRBJ1-1; 7 nucleotides line up with TRBD1. The junction had 9 bases not matched to a gene; V was cut back by 11 bases and J by 3 bases. Germline V gene lookup returns CDR1 SGHVS and CDR2 FQNEAQ. The CDR3 is made up of 13 amino acids. The CDR3 sequence is CAGQTGVDTEAFF. The CDR3 region has the DNA TGTGCCGGCCAAACAGGGGTGGACACTGAAGCTTTCTTT.

This clone occurred a few times. This chain uses TRBV5-4 with TRBJ2-2; 7 bases are shared with TRBD1. This CDR3 spans 13 amino acids. The J segment lost 5 bases and the V segment lost 4 bases, leaving 2 bases of the junction unmatched. Per the germline V gene, CDR1 is SGHNT and CDR2 is YYREEE (reference sequence). CDR3 region: CASSPTGTGELFF. The CDR3 nucleotides are TGTGCCAGCAGCCCGACAGGGACCGGGGAGCTGTTTTTT.

The V and J genes are TRBV4-3 and TRBJ1-2, with TRBD1 matching 7 bases. The trim removed 3 bases at V and 5 bases at J, leaving 3 bases unmatched. Germline loops: CDR1 LGHNA, CDR2 YSLEER. The CDR3 covers 13 residues. The CDR3 nucleotides read TGCGCCAGCAGCCACGAACAGGGGTATGGCTACACCTTC. Translating it yields CASSHEQGYGYTF.

The table lists this clone with a count of one. The chain joins TRBV2 to TRBJ2-5; a weak D match, TRBD1 (6 bases). V lost 8 bases and J lost 7, with 17 bases in between. CDR3 size: 13 residues. The germline CDR1 and CDR2 sequences are SNHLY and FYNNEI. The CDR3 reads CASGGAGAGTQYF. The CDR3 coding sequence is TGTGCCAGCGGTGGGGCAGGGGCTGGGACCCAGTACTTC.

This clone was seen more than once but under ten times. The CDR3: CASSTTGRGEQYV. CDR3 bases: TGTGCCAGCAGTACTACAGGGAGAGGCGAGCAGTACGTC. The rearrangement joins TRBV6-5 to TRBJ2-7; tentative D call: TRBD1 (6 bases). Trimming removed 5 bases from V and 6 bases from J, with 14 bases in between. This CDR3 contains 13 residues. Germline V CDR1 and CDR2: MNHEY, SVGAGI.

The J gene is TRBJ1-1, the V gene TRBV5-4, with 8 positions matching TRBD1. Germline CDR1 and CDR2: SGHNT and YYREEE (reference sequence). The CDR3 is 15 residues long. V lost 4 bases and J lost 1; bases outside the gene matches: 6. Written as DNA, the CDR3 is TGTGCCAGCAGCATAAGACAGGGGCCGAACACTGAAGCTTTCTTT. It codes for CASSIRQGPNTEAFF.

The chain is built from TRBV5-1 and TRBJ2-7, with D unresolved. CDR1 and CDR2 (germline): SGHRS, YFSETQ. Trimming cost V 5 bases and J 7 bases, with 13 bases left between them. The CDR3 runs 12 residues. This CDR3 is CASSQASREQYF. As DNA, the CDR3 is TGCGCCAGCAGTCAGGCCTCTCGAGAGCAGTACTTC.

The chain employs TRBV19 and TRBJ2-3; D is possibly TRBD2 (6 bases). V lost 7 bases and J 6 bases, leaving 20 bases between the germline ends. CDR1 LNHDA and CDR2 SQIVND come from the germline V gene (reference sequence). This CDR3 is 15 amino acids long. The CDR3: CASTPTPAGGDTQYF. CDR3 nucleotide sequence: TGTGCCAGTACCCCAACCCCCGCCGGAGGGGATACGCAGTATTTT.

V usage is TRBV19 and J usage is TRBJ1-4; TRBD1 is a possible D gene (5 bases). Germline CDR1 LNHDA, CDR2 SQIVND (reference sequence). This CDR3 spans 15 amino acids. V was pared by 7 bases and J by 7 bases, with 19 bases between. This CDR3 is CASTPEGGRGEKLFF. The CDR3 coding sequence is TGTGCCAGTACCCCAGAAGGAGGGAGGGGTGAAAAACTGTTTTTT.

V usage is TRBV7-2 and J usage is TRBJ1-5; 9 nucleotides agree with TRBD1. CDR1 and CDR2 (germline): SGHTA, FQGNSA. With V trimmed by 5 bases and J by 6 bases, 5 bases remained unmatched. This CDR3 has 14 amino acids. The CDR3 coding sequence is TGTGCCAGCAGCCAACAGGGGGCCCCTCAGCCCCAGCATTTT. This encodes CASSQQGAPQPQHF.

The chain links TRBV7-8 to TRBJ2-5; the D gene is possibly TRBD1 (6 bases). The CDR3 covers 15 residues. Trimming took off 1 base at V and 5 bases at J, with 14 bases between the two ends. Germline loops: CDR1 SGHVS, CDR2 FQNEAQ. For the CDR3, the DNA is TGTGCCAGCAGCTTAGAAGTCAGGGGTATCGAGACCCAGTACTTC. Translating gives CASSLEVRGIETQYF.

A few counts support this clone. The CDR3 sequence is CASSNLIAGDYEQYF. In nucleotides, the CDR3 is TGTGCCAGTAGCAACCTGATTGCAGGCGACTACGAGCAGTACTTC. The genes are TRBV19 and TRBJ2-7, with D hard to call. V dropped 6 bases and J dropped 3 bases, with 18 bases sitting between them. The CDR3 runs to 15 residues. Germline CDR1 is LNHDA and CDR2 is SQIVND (reference sequence).

J is TRBJ1-2 and V is TRBV30; D is ambiguous. V was pared by 0 bases and J by 3 bases, with 8 bases between. Germline loops: CDR1 GTSNPN, CDR2 SVGIG (reference sequence). The CDR3 consists of 13 residues. The CDR3 DNA is TGTGCCTGGAGTGTAGAGCGGTACTATGGCTACACCTTC. Protein product: CAWSVERYYGYTF.

This chain uses TRBV24-1 with TRBJ1-2; D may be TRBD1 (6 bases). From germline, CDR1 is KGHDR and CDR2 SFDVKD. CDR3 length: 18 residues. Trimming removed 5 bases at V and 6 bases at J, with 27 bases between. The DNA for the CDR3 is TGTGCCACCAGTGCCCGCGTTTCGTCCGACAGGATAGGAGATGGCTACACCTTC. Protein: CATSARVSSDRIGDGYTF.

V gene TRBV18 combines with J gene TRBJ1-3, with D maybe TRBD1 (6 bases). The length of the CDR3 is 14 residues. Germline-derived CDR1 and CDR2 are KGHSH and LQKENI. Trimming took off 3 bases at V and 6 bases at J, with 12 bases between the two ends. The CDR3 loop reads CASSPGTTENTIYF. In DNA form, the CDR3 reads TGTGCCAGCTCACCGGGGACAACGGAAAACACCATATATTTT.

This clone appeared a single time. This sequence joins TRBV7-2 and TRBJ2-3; no reliable D call. Germline CDR1 is SGHTA and CDR2 is FQGNSA. This CDR3 is built from 14 residues. The ends were cut back, 2 bases at V and 0 bases at J, with 6 bases in the middle. As DNA, the CDR3 is TGTGCCAGCAGCTTAAGAGTGAGCACAGATACGCAGTATTTT. Translated: CASSLRVSTDTQYF.

The chain is built from TRBV7-9 and TRBJ1-2; D ambiguous. Germline lookup yields CDR1 SEHNR and CDR2 FQNEAQ (reference sequence). Between the trimmed V and J ends, which lost 5 bases and 9 bases, there was a span of 13 bases. This CDR3 spans 12 amino acids. CDR3 amino acids: CASSPSGSRYTF. CDR3 DNA sequence: TGTGCCAGCAGCCCCTCCGGGAGCCGCTACACCTTC.

The rearrangement links TRBV6-2 or TRBV6-3 to TRBJ1-1; D is ambiguous. CDR1 is MNHEY and CDR2 is SVGEGT in the germline V gene. The CDR3 has 13 residues. Trimming shortened V by 7 bases and J by 3 bases, and 12 bases separated the two germline ends. The CDR3 coding sequence is TGTGCCAGCACCCCGGCGGGTCACACTGAAGCTTTCTTT. Protein sequence: CASTPAGHTEAFF.

This chain connects TRBV10-3 to TRBJ1-1; D uncertain. V was pared by 5 bases and J by 1 base, with 8 bases between. The germline V gene encodes CDR1 ENHRY and CDR2 SYGVKD. The CDR3 runs 13 residues. CDR3 coding DNA: TGTGCCATCAGTCTGGGCCAGAACACTGAAGCTTTCTTT. Amino acids: CAISLGQNTEAFF.

This clone was detected only a few times. This chain links TRBV5-4 with TRBJ2-5, with D uncertain. Trimming left V 0 bases short and J 5 bases short, with 5 bases between. CDR3 length equals 12 residues. Per the germline V gene, CDR1 is SGHNT and CDR2 is YYREEE (reference sequence). The CDR3 nucleotides are TGTGCCAGCAGCTTGGACGGGGAGACCCAGTACTTC. It encodes CASSLDGETQYF.

This clone was seen more than once but under ten times. The J gene is TRBJ1-4, the V gene TRBV3-1 (or the pseudogene TRBV3-2), with unresolved D. Germline V gene lookup returns CDR1 LGHDT and CDR2 YNNKEL (reference sequence). The CDR3 covers 12 residues. V dropped 5 bases and J dropped 8 bases, with 9 bases sitting between them. CDR3: CASSAGREKLFF. In DNA form, the CDR3 reads TGTGCCAGCAGCGCCGGCAGGGAAAAACTGTTTTTT.

V usage is TRBV24-1 and J usage is TRBJ1-2; the D is unclear. From germline, CDR1 is KGHDR and CDR2 SFDVKD. V dropped 4 bases and J dropped 11 bases, with 16 bases sitting between them. The CDR3 has 13 residues. CDR3 nucleotides: TGTGCCACCAGTGAGCCCGGGAGTCTAGGTTACACCTTC. Translated, it gives CATSEPGSLGYTF.

The chain links TRBV5-8 to TRBJ2-6; maybe TRBD1 (6 bases). Trimming left V 4 bases short and J 15 bases short, with 17 bases between. From germline, CDR1 is SGHTS and CDR2 YDEGEE. The CDR3 runs 13 residues. This CDR3 reads CASSANQGYDLTF. The CDR3 DNA reads as TGTGCCAGCAGCGCAAACCAGGGGTACGACCTGACTTTC. Looking up the rest from reference TRBV5-8 and TRBJ2-6 gives the full variable domain: EAGVTQSPTHLIKTRGQQATLRCSPISGHTSVYWYQQALGLGLQFLLWYDEGEERNRGNFPPRFSGRQFPNYSSELNVNALELEDSALYLCASSANQGYDLTFGAGSRLTVL.